The rows below give T cell receptor beta chains drawn from one sample of a study of T-cell reconstitution after alpha-beta-depleted transplantation in children. TCRdb reanalysed the PCR reads using MiXCR and keeps one entry per CDR3 protein. The table includes roughly 340,000 distinct CDR3 sequences, around 16% detected once. The sample consisted of PBMCs, mostly from graft donor cells, taken 360 days after TCRalphabeta/CD19-depleted stem cell transplant. Source of these receptors: a male patient under 10 years old who had a stem cell transplant for acute lymphoblastic leukemia, so the T cells may come from the graft donor. The CDR3 runs from the conserved cysteine through the conserved F or W. D genes are given only for firm matches. A row's size may be missing; if present it is once, few, many or a size class.

>TRBV6-5|few|NA|TRBJ2-7
TGTGCCAGCAGTTACCCCAATGGCAGATTCTACGAGCAGTACTTC
CASSYPNGRFYEQYF
>TRBV6-1|few|NA|TRBJ2-3
TGTGCCAGCACTATGTGGGGCGCTAGTACAGATACGCAGTATTTT
CASTMWGASTDTQYF
>TRBV4-3|many|NA|TRBJ1-6
TGCGCCAGCAGCCAAGAAGGGGGACGGTATTCACCCCTCCACTTT
CASSQEGGRYSPLHF
>TRBV5-1|many|NA|TRBJ2-3
TGCGCCAGCAGCTGGGACGGATCCACAGATACGCAGTATTTT
CASSWDGSTDTQYF
>TRBV10-3|NA|TRBD2|TRBJ2-7
TGTGCCATCAGACCCGGACTAGCAGTCCGCGAGCAGTACTTC
CAIRPGLAVREQYF
>TRBV28|NA|NA|TRBJ2-7
TGTGCCAGCAGTTTCGACTACTCCTACGAGCAGTACTTC
CASSFDYSYEQYF
>TRBV5-1|many|NA|TRBJ1-1
TGCGCCAGCAGCTTGGCGACCAAAATGAACACTGAAGCTTTCTTT
CASSLATKMNTEAFF
>TRBV5-1|few|TRBD2|TRBJ2-1
TGCGCCAGCAGCTGGGGCGCCGGCGGGAGTTCCTACAATGAGCAGTTCTTC
CASSWGAGGSSYNEQFF
>TRBV7-8|NA|NA|TRBJ2-7
TGTGCCAGCAGCCACGACGGCCTTTCTTACGAGCAGTACTTC
CASSHDGLSYEQYF
>TRBV12-3/TRBV12-4|NA|TRBD2|TRBJ2-3
TGTGCCAGCAGTTCAAGACTAGCGGGAGAGGGGAACACAGATACGCAGTATTTT
CASSSRLAGEGNTDTQYF
>TRBV3-1|NA|TRBD2|TRBJ2-3
TGTGCCAGCAGCCAAGTTAGCGGGAGTGGCACAGATACGCAGTATTTT
CASSQVSGSGTDTQYF
>TRBV12-3/TRBV12-4|many|NA|TRBJ2-7
TGTGCCAGCAGTTTAGCAGGAGAAGACTACGAGCAGTACTTC
CASSLAGEDYEQYF
>TRBV10-3|many|TRBD2|TRBJ2-2
TGTGCCATTAAGCGGGAACGTACAACCGGGGAGCTGTTTTTT
CAIKRERTTGELFF
>TRBV7-6|NA|NA|TRBJ2-3
TGTGCCAGCAGCTTTGAGGGCATCCTCCGGCGTCAGACAGATACGCAGTATTTT
CASSFEGILRRQTDTQYF
>TRBV6-5|NA|NA|TRBJ1-4
TGTGCCAGCAGTTACCGCCGAGGGGTACGAAGGGAAAAACTGTTTTTT
CASSYRRGVRREKLFF
>TRBV29-1|NA|NA|TRBJ2-7
TGCAGCGTTGAAGGGACCTACGAGCAGTACTTC
CSVEGTYEQYF
>TRBV4-3|few|NA|TRBJ2-1
TGCGCCAGCAGCCACGGGGAAGGTGCATACAATGAGCAGTTCTTC
CASSHGEGAYNEQFF
>TRBV28|many|TRBD1|TRBJ2-3
TGTGCCAGCACGCCGGGACAGGGAACAGATACGCAGTATTTT
CASTPGQGTDTQYF
>TRBV28|NA|NA|TRBJ2-3
TGTGCCAGCAGCTTCTCCTTACTCACAGATACGCAGTATTTT
CASSFSLLTDTQYF
>TRBV7-6|NA|TRBD2|TRBJ2-1
TGTGCCAGCAGCTCCTTCTATGGTAGCGGGAGCCTTTTGGGTAACAATGAGCAGTTCTTC
CASSSFYGSGSLLGNNEQFF
>TRBV5-5|few|TRBD1|TRBJ2-7
TGTGCCAGCAGCTTAGCCGGGGGACAGGGGACTGTTACGTACGAGCAGTACTTC
CASSLAGGQGTVTYEQYF
>TRBV2|many|NA|TRBJ1-1
TGTGCCAGCAGGGGGATGGGGGAGGGAGCTTTCTTT
CASRGMGEGAFF
>TRBV4-1|many|NA|TRBJ2-3
TGCGCCAGCAGCCAGGACGGAACTAGCACAGATACGCAGTATTTT
CASSQDGTSTDTQYF
>TRBV18|few|NA|TRBJ1-2
TGTGCCAGCTCACCTGGGGGCTGGGACTATGGCTACACCTTC
CASSPGGWDYGYTF
>TRBV20-1|many|NA|TRBJ2-7
TGCAGTGCTAGAGACCCCCGCGGGACCTACGAGCAGTACTTC
CSARDPRGTYEQYF
>TRBV4-2|many|NA|TRBJ2-3
TGTGCCAGCAGCCAGGGGGGGCGGAGCACAGATACGCAGTATTTT
CASSQGGRSTDTQYF
>TRBV27|few|TRBD2|TRBJ2-7
TGTGCCAGCTCCCAATCACCGGGACTAGCTGTGTACGAGCAGTACTTC
CASSQSPGLAVYEQYF
>TRBV7-2|few|NA|TRBJ2-5
TGTGCCAGCAGCTTGGGTCCTTACCCTCAAGAGACCCAGTACTTC
CASSLGPYPQETQYF
>TRBV20-1|NA|TRBD2|TRBJ2-1
TGCAGTGCTAGAGAGTCAAAACACGGGACGCACTCTAGCGGATACTACAATGAGCAGTTCTTC
CSARESKHGTHSSGYYNEQFF
>TRBV15|NA|NA|TRBJ1-2
TGTGCCACCAGCAGAGATCGGGGACCGATTCGGTATGGCTACACCTTC
CATSRDRGPIRYGYTF
>TRBV7-3|NA|TRBD2|TRBJ2-1
TGTGCCAGCAGCTCCAAGGACCCCGAAGCTGGCGGGAGGTCGGGGAATGAGCAGTTCTTC
CASSSKDPEAGGRSGNEQFF
>TRBV20-1|few|TRBD2|TRBJ2-3
TGCAGTGCTAGAGATCCCAGGACTAGCGGTCTCACAGATACGCAGTATTTT
CSARDPRTSGLTDTQYF
>TRBV28|few|NA|TRBJ2-5
TGTGCCAGCATCCCCAGAGCGTCTCCCCTTCAAGAGACCCAGTACTTC
CASIPRASPLQETQYF
>TRBV6-5|many|NA|TRBJ2-7
TGTGCCAGCAGTTTCGGTGTCGAGCAGTACTTC
CASSFGVEQYF
>TRBV12-3/TRBV12-4|many|NA|TRBJ1-1
TGTGCCAGCACCCCACTACAGGGTATGAATATTGCTTTCTTT
CASTPLQGMNIAFF
>TRBV12-3/TRBV12-4|few|NA|TRBJ2-3
TGTGCCAGCAGTTTGGTAACCGGGACCACAGATACGCAGTATTTT
CASSLVTGTTDTQYF
>TRBV10-3|few|TRBD2|TRBJ2-1
TGTGCCATCAGTGAACTAGCGGGAGTATACAATGAGCAGTTCTTC
CAISELAGVYNEQFF
>TRBV28|few|NA|TRBJ1-5
TGTGCCAGCAGTTCGGGACCAAGGCTGCCCCAGCATTTT
CASSSGPRLPQHF
>TRBV10-3|NA|NA|TRBJ1-5
TGTGCCATCAGTGCAGGGCCGAGCAATCAGCCCCAGCATTTT
CAISAGPSNQPQHF
>TRBV12-3/TRBV12-4|few|TRBD1|TRBJ1-2
TGTGCCAGCAGTCCCGCAGGGGGTCCCTATGGCTACACCTTC
CASSPAGGPYGYTF
>TRBV29-1|NA|TRBD2|TRBJ2-1
TGCAGCGCCCAGACTAGCGGGAACTACAATGAGCAGTTCTTC
CSAQTSGNYNEQFF
>TRBV7-9|NA|NA|TRBJ1-2
TGTGCCAGCAGCTTAGCAGGGCAGAACTATGGCTACACCTTC
CASSLAGQNYGYTF
>TRBV7-8|many|NA|TRBJ1-3
TGTGCCAGCAGCTTTGGGGACGTCTCTGGAAACACCATATATTTT
CASSFGDVSGNTIYF
>TRBV28|NA|NA|TRBJ1-5
TGTGCCAGCAGCCCGGACTCCGTACAGCCCCAGCATTTT
CASSPDSVQPQHF
>TRBV7-9|few|NA|TRBJ1-5
TGTGCCAGCAGCTTAGCGGTCGCACAGCCCCAGCATTTT
CASSLAVAQPQHF
>TRBV27|NA|NA|TRBJ2-1
TGTGCCAGCAGTTTAGGAGTCCCCCTAGCGCCTATAACGGATGAGCAGTTCTTC
CASSLGVPLAPITDEQFF
>TRBV28|NA|TRBD1|TRBJ2-3
TGTGCCACCGCCCCGGGACAGGGGGTTCCAGATACGCAGTATTTT
CATAPGQGVPDTQYF
>TRBV10-3|many|NA|TRBJ2-4
TGTGCCTCGAGAGGGGACGCCAAAAACATTCAGTACTTC
CASRGDAKNIQYF
>TRBV10-3|NA|TRBD1|TRBJ2-5
TGTGCCATCAGTGATACCCCCAGGGGGGAGACCCAGTACTTC
CAISDTPRGETQYF
>TRBV5-5|few|TRBD2|TRBJ2-3
TGTGCCAGCAGCTTGGAACTAGCGCCCACAGATACGCAGTATTTT
CASSLELAPTDTQYF
>TRBV20-1|NA|TRBD2|TRBJ2-1
TGCAGTGCTAGATCACCCTTGGGAGGGAGTTCCTACAATGAGCAGTTCTTC
CSARSPLGGSSYNEQFF
>TRBV6-1|few|NA|TRBJ2-7
TGTGCCAGCGGGACCGACCCCTACGAGCAGTACTTC
CASGTDPYEQYF
>TRBV28|few|NA|TRBJ1-5
TGTGCCAGCAGTTTATTTTGGGACAGCAATCAGCCCCAGCATTTT
CASSLFWDSNQPQHF
>TRBV5-5|many|NA|TRBJ1-1
TGTGCCAGCAGCTTGGTGGGGGGGTACACTGAAGCTTTCTTT
CASSLVGGYTEAFF
>TRBV29-1|NA|TRBD2|TRBJ2-7
TGCAGCGTTGAAGGGACTAGCGGGAGCGGCTCCTACGAGCAGTACTTC
CSVEGTSGSGSYEQYF